This is a list of T cell receptor beta chains from one sample in a study of glioma-infiltrating T cells. TCRdb recomputed calls from the multiplex PCR reads with MiXCR, one row per CDR3 protein. The sample shows around 190,000 distinct CDR3 sequences, around 40% of them seen only once. The specimen sequenced was glioma tissue, nonneoplastic brain tissue, or PBMCs (not recorded which). The receptors come from a human donor with low-grade glioma or glioblastoma, undergoing nonglioma brain surgery, or in good health (not recorded which). Each CDR3 is given with its conserved first and last residue. D genes are given only for firm matches. A clone size is listed for some rows: how often the clone was seen (once, few, many), or a class if it is expanded.

. | TRBJ2-5 | TRBV12-3/TRBV12-4 | few | TGTGCCAGCAGTGCAGGGTACGAGACCCAGTACTTC | CASSAGYETQYF
. | TRBJ1-1 | TRBV28 | . | TGTGCCAGAAGTTTGGGAGGGATTAGCCTAGAAGCTTTCTTT | CARSLGGISLEAFF
TRBD2 | TRBJ2-1 | TRBV12-3/TRBV12-4 | few | TGTGCCAGCACCGAGACTAGCGGGATCAGTGAGCAGTTCTTC | CASTETSGISEQFF
. | TRBJ2-7 | TRBV20-1 | many | TGCAGTGCGATCCCGGCCGGGACACCCTACGAGCAGTACTTC | CSAIPAGTPYEQYF
TRBD2 | TRBJ2-1 | TRBV5-4 | . | TGTGCCAGCAGCTGGGGACTAGCGGGAAACAATGAGCAGTTCTTC | CASSWGLAGNNEQFF
TRBD2 | TRBJ2-7 | TRBV30 | few | TGTGCCTGGTCTTGGGGGGGGTTCGAGCAGTACTTC | CAWSWGGFEQYF
TRBD2 | TRBJ2-3 | TRBV12-3/TRBV12-4 | many | TGTGCCAGCAGCCGGTTGACTAGCGGCATCACAGATACGCAGTATTTT | CASSRLTSGITDTQYF
. | TRBJ2-3 | TRBV5-8 | . | TGTGCCAGCAGCTACCGGGCAGGGGTGGGCACAGATACGCAGTATTTT | CASSYRAGVGTDTQYF
. | TRBJ2-3 | TRBV28 | many | TGTGCCAGCAGTTTTGGTTCAAGTAGCGATACGCAGTATTTT | CASSFGSSSDTQYF
TRBD2 | TRBJ2-1 | TRBV5-1 | . | TGCGCCAGCAGCTTGGCTTTTCTAGAGGGAGGGGATGAGCAGTTCTTC | CASSLAFLEGGDEQFF
TRBD2 | TRBJ2-1 | TRBV28 | many | TGTGCCGTTCTTAGCGGGAGGGCCCTCAACGCCCATGAGCAGTTCTTC | CAVLSGRALNAHEQFF
. | TRBJ2-5 | TRBV2 | few | TGTGCCAGCAGTGACAGGGTAGAGACCCAGTACTTC | CASSDRVETQYF
TRBD1 | TRBJ2-2 | TRBV6-8 | . | TGTGCCAGCAGTTACTCGAGAGGGGGCACAGGGGAGCTGTTTTTT | CASSYSRGGTGELFF
. | TRBJ1-1 | TRBV20-1 | many | TGCAGTGCTAGAAGGACCGAAAACACTGAAGCTTTCTTT | CSARRTENTEAFF
TRBD2 | TRBJ2-1 | TRBV28 | few | TGTGCCAGCAGCTACTCCCCAGGGACTTTAGTCAGCGGGAAAGGGTTTGAGCAGTTCTTC | CASSYSPGTLVSGKGFEQFF